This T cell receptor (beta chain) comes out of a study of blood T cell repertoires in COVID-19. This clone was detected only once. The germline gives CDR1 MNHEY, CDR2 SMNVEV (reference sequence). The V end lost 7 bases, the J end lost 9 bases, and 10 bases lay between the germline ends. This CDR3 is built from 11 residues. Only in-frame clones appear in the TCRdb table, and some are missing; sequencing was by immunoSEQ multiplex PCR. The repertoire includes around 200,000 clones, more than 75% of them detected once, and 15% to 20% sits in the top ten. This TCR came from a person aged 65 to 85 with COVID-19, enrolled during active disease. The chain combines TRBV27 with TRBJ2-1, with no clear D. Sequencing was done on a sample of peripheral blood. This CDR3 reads CASMGVSEQFF. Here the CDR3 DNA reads TGTGCCAGCATGGGCGTCAGTGAGCAGTTCTTC.